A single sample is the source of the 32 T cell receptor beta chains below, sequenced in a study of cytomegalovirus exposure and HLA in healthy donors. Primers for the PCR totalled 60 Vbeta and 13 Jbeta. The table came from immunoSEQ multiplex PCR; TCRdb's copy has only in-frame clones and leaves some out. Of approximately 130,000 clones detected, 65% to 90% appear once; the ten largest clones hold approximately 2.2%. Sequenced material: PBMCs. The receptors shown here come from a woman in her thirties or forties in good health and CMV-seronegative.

The CDR3 bases are TGTGCCAGCAGCTTGGGGTGGGACTTTAATTCACCCCTCCACTTT. Protein product: CASSLGWDFNSPLHF. The chain carries TRBV5-6 and TRBJ1-6, with a tentative D call TRBD1 (5 bases). This CDR3 comprises 15 residues. The germline V gene encodes CDR1 SGHDT and CDR2 YYEEEE. V was cut by 0 bases and J by 6 bases, with 10 bases left in between.

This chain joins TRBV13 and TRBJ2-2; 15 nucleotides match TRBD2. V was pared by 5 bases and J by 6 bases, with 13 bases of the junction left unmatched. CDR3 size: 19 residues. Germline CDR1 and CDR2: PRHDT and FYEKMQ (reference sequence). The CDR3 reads CASSPPRGLAGGVAGELFF. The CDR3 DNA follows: TGTGCCAGCAGCCCACCCCGGGGACTAGCGGGAGGTGTAGCCGGGGAGCTGTTTTTT. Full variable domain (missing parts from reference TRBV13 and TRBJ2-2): AAGVIQSPRHLIKEKRETATLKCYPIPRHDTVYWYQQGPGQDPQFLISFYEKMQSDKGSIPDRFSAQQFSDYHSELNMSSLELGDSALYFCASSPPRGLAGGVAGELFFGEGSRLTVL.

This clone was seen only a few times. As DNA, the CDR3 is TGTGCCAGCTGGTTGTCTAGCGGGTCGACCTACGAGCAGTACTTC. It encodes CASWLSSGSTYEQYF. This chain connects TRBV6-1 to TRBJ2-7; TRBD2 agrees at 8 bases. The germline CDR1 and CDR2 sequences are MNHNS and SASEGT. J lost 2 bases, V lost 8 bases, and 11 bases had no gene match. This CDR3 comprises 15 residues.

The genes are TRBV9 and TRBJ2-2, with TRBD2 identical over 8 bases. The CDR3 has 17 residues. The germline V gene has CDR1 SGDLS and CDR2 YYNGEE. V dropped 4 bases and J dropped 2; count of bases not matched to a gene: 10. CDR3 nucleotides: TGTGCCAGCAGCCATACTATTAGCGGGACTAACACCGGGGAGCTGTTTTTT. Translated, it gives CASSHTISGTNTGELFF.

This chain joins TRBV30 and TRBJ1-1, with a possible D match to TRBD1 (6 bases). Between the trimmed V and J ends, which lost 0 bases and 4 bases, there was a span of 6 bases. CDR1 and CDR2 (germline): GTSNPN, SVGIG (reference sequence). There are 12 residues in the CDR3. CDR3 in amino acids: CAWSVGGTEAFF. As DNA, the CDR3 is TGTGCCTGGAGTGTAGGGGGCACTGAAGCTTTCTTT. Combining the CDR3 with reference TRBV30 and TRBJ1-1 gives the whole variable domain SQTIHQWPATLVQPVGSPLSLECTVEGTSNPNLYWYRQAAGRGLQLLFYSVGIGQISSEVPQNLSASRPQDRQFILSSKKLLLSDSGFYLCAWSVGGTEAFFGQGTRLTVV.

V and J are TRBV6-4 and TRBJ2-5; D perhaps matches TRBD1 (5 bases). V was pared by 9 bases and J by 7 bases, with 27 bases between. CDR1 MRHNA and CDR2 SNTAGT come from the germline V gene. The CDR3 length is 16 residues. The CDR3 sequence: CASPTTGPNTRWTQYF. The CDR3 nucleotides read TGTGCCAGTCCCACAACAGGACCCAATACCCGTTGGACCCAGTACTTC.

This CDR3 is CASRNSGRNYEQYF. The CDR3 DNA is TGTGCCAGCAGGAATAGCGGGAGGAACTACGAGCAGTACTTC. This chain connects TRBV28 to TRBJ2-7; TRBD2 matches at 10 bases. The CDR3 extends over 14 amino acids. Germline CDR1 MDHEN, CDR2 SYDVKM. The V gene end was trimmed by 6 bases and the J gene end by 3 bases; junction bases not matched to a gene: 5.

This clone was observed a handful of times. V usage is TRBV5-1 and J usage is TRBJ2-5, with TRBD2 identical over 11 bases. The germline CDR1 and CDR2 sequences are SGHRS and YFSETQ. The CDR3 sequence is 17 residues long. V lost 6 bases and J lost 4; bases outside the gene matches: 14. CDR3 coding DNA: TGCGCCAGCAAGCTTGGAGGGCTAGCGGGAGGAACAGAGACCCAGTACTTC. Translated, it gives CASKLGGLAGGTETQYF.

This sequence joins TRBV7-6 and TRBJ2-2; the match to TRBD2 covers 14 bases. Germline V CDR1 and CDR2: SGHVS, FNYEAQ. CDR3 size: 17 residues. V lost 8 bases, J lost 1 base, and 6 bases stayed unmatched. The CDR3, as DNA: TGTGCCAGCCGCGGGACTAGCGGGAGTTTGAACACCGGGGAGCTGTTTTTT. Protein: CASRGTSGSLNTGELFF.

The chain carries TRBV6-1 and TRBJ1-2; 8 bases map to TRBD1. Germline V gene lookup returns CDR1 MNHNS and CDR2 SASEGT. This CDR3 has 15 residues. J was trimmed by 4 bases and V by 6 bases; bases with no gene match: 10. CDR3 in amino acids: CASRDGQGGGYGYTF. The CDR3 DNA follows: TGTGCCAGCAGGGACGGACAGGGTGGGGGCTATGGCTACACCTTC.

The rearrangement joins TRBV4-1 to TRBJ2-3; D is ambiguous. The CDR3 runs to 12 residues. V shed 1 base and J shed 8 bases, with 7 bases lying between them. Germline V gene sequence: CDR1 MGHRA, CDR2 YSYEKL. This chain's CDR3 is CASSQGPGTQYF. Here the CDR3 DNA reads TGCGCCAGCAGCCAAGGACCGGGTACGCAGTATTTT.

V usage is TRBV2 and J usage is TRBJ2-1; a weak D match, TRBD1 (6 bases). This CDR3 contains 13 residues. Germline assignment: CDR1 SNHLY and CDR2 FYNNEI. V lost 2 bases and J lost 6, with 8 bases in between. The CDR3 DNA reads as TGTGCCAGCAGTGAACAGGGGATCAATGAGCAGTTCTTC. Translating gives CASSEQGINEQFF.

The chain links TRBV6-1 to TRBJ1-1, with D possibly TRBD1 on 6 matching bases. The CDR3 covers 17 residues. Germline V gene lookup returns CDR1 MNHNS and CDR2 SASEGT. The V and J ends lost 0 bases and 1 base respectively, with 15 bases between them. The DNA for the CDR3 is TGTGCCAGCAGTGAAGCTCGGGGGGCAGGGACGAACACTGAAGCTTTCTTT. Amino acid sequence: CASSEARGAGTNTEAFF.

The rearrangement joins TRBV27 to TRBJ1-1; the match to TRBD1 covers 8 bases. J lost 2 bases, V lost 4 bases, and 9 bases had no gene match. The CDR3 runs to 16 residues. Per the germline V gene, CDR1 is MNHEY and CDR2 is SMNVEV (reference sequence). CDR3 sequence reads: CASSSLGQGRNTEAFF. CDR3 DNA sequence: TGTGCCAGCAGTTCCCTCGGACAGGGTCGAAACACTGAAGCTTTCTTT.

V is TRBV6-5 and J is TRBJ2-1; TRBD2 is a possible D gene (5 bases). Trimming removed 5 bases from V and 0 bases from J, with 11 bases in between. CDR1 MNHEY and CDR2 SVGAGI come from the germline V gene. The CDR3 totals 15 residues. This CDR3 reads CASSRTPSSYNEQFF. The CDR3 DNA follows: TGTGCCAGCAGTCGGACTCCTAGCTCCTACAATGAGCAGTTCTTC.

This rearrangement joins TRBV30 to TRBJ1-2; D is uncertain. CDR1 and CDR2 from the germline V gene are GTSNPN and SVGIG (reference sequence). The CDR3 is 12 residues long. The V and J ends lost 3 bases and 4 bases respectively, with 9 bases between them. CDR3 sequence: CAWSWHSYGYTF. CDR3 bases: TGTGCCTGGAGCTGGCATTCCTATGGCTACACCTTC.

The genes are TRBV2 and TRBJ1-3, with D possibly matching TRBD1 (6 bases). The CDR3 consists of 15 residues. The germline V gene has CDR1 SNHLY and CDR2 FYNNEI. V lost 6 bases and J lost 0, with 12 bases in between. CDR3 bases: TGTGCCAGCAGACAAGACAGGTTCTCTGGAAACACCATATATTTT. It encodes CASRQDRFSGNTIYF.

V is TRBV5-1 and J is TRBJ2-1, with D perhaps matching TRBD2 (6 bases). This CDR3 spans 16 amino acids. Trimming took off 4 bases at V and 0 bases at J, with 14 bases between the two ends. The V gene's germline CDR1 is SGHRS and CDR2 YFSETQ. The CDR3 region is CASSGGTSSSYNEQFF. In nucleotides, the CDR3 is TGCGCCAGCAGCGGCGGGACTTCCAGCTCCTACAATGAGCAGTTCTTC.

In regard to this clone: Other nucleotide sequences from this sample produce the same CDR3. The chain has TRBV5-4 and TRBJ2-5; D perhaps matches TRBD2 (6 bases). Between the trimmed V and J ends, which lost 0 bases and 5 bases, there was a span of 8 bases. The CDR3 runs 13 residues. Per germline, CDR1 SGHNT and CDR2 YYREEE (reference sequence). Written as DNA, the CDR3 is TGTGCCAGCAGCTTGGCGGGGGTGGAGACCCAGTACTTC. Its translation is CASSLAGVETQYF.

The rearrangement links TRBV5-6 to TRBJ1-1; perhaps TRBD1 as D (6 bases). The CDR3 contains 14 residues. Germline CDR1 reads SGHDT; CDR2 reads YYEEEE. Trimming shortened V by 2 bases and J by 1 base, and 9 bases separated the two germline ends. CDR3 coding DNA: TGTGCCAGCAGCTTCGAGGACAGGAACACTGAAGCTTTCTTT. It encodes CASSFEDRNTEAFF.

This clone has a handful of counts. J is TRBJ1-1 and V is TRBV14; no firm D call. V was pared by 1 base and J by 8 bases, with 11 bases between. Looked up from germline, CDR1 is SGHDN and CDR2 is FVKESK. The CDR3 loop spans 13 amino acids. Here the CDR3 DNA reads TGTGCCAGCAGCCAAGTGGCCCGCCAGGAAGCTTTCTTT. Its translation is CASSQVARQEAFF.

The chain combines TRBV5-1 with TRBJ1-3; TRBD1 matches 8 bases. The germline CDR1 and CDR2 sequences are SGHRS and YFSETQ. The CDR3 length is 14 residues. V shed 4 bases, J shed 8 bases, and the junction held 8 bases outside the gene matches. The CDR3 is CASSPRTGSDTIYF. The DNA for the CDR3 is TGCGCCAGCAGCCCGCGGACAGGGTCAGACACCATATATTTT.

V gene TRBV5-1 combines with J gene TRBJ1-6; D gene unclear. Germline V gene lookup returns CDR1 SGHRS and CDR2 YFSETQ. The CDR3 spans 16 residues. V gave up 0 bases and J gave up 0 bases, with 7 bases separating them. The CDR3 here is CASSLVPSSYNSPLHF. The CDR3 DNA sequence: TGCGCCAGCAGCTTGGTGCCGAGCTCCTATAATTCACCCCTCCACTTT. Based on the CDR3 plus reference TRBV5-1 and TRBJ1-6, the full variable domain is KAGVTQTPRYLIKTRGQQVTLSCSPISGHRSVSWYQQTPGQGLQFLFEYFSETQRNKGNFPGRFSGRQFSNSRSEMNVSTLELGDSALYLCASSLVPSSYNSPLHFGNGTRLTVT.

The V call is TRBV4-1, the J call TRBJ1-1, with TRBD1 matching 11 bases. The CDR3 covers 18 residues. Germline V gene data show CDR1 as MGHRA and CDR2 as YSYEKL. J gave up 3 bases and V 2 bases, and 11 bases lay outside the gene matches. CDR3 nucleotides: TGCGCCAGCAGCCAATTGGACAGGGGGCTTAGAGGGGACACTGAAGCTTTCTTT. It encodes CASSQLDRGLRGDTEAFF.

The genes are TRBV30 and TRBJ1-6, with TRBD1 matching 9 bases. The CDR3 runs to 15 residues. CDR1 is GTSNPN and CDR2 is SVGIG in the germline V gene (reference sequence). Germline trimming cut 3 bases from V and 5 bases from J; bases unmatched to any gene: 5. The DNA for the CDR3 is TGTGCCTGGAGATTAGGGGACAGGGATAATTCACCCCTCCACTTT. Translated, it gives CAWRLGDRDNSPLHF.

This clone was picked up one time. The CDR3 nucleotides read TGTGCCAGCTCACCAAGCGGCAGTCCTAGCTCCTATAATTCACCCCTCCACTTT. Residues: CASSPSGSPSSYNSPLHF. The rearrangement links TRBV18 to TRBJ1-6; no definite D call. Trimming took off 2 bases at V and 0 bases at J, with 14 bases between the two ends. Germline lookup yields CDR1 KGHSH and CDR2 LQKENI. CDR3 length: 18 residues. The full variable domain, in which reference TRBV18 and TRBJ1-6 provide the parts outside the CDR3, is NAGVMQNPRHLVRRRGQEARLRCSPMKGHSHVYWYRQLPEEGLKFMVYLQKENIIDESGMPKERFSAEFPKEGPSILRIQQVVRGDSAAYFCASSPSGSPSSYNSPLHFGNGTRLTVT.

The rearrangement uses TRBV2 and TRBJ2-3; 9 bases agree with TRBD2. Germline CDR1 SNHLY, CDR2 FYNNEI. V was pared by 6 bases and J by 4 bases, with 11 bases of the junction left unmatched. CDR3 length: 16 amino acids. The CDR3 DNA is TGTGCCAGCAGGGCGTTGGCGGGAGGGCCGTCAGATACGCAGTATTTT. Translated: CASRALAGGPSDTQYF.

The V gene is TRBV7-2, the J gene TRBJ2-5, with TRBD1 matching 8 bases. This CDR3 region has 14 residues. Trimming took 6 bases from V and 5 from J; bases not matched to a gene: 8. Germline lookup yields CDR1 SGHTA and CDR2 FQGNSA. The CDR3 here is CASRKGQGVETQYF. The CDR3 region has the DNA TGTGCCAGCAGAAAAGGACAGGGAGTCGAGACCCAGTACTTC.

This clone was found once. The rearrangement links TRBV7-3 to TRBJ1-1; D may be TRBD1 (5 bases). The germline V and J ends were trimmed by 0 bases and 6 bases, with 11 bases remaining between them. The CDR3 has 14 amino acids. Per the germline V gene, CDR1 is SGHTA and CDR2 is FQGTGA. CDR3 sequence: CASSLTGGLSEAFF. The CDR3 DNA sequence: TGTGCCAGCAGCTTAACGGGGGGATTGTCTGAAGCTTTCTTT. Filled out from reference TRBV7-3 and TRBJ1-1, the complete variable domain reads GAGVSQTPSNKVTEKGKYVELRCDPISGHTALYWYRQSLGQGPEFLIYFQGTGAADDSGLPNDRFFAVRPEGSVSTLKIQRTERGDSAVYLCASSLTGGLSEAFFGQGTRLTVV.

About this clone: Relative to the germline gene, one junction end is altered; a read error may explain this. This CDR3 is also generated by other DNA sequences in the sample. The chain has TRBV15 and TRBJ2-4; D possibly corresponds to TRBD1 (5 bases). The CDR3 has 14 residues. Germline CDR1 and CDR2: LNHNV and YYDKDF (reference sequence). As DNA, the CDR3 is TGTGCCACTAGCAGAGTTCGGCAGGGAAACATTCAGTACTTC. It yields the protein CATSRVRQGNIQYF. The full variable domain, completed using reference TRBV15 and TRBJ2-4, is DAMVIQNPRYQVTQFGKPVTLSCSQTLNHNVMYWYQQKSSQAPKLLFHYYDKDFNNEADTPDNFQSRRPNTSFCFLDIRSPGLGDTAMYLCATSRVRQGNIQYFGAGTRLSVL.

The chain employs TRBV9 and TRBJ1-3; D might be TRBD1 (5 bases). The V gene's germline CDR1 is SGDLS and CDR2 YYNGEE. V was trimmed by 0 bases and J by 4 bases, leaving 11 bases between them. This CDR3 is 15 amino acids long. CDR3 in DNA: TGTGCCAGCAGCGTAGAAGACAGTTTAGGAAACACCATATATTTT. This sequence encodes CASSVEDSLGNTIYF.

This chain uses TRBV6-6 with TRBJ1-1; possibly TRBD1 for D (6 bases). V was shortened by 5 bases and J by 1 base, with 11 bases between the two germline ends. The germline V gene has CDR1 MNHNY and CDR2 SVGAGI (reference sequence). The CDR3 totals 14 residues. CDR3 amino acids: CASSLGGANTEAFF. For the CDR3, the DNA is TGTGCCAGCAGTCTCGGGGGGGCGAACACTGAAGCTTTCTTT.